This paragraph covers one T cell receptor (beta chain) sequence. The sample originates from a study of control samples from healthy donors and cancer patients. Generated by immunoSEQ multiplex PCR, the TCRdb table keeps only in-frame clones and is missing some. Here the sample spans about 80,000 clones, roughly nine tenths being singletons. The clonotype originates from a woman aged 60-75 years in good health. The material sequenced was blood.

CDR3 coding DNA: TGTGCCAGCAGGCCGGGACGGGCCTACACTGAAGCTTTCTTT. Translation gives CASRPGRAYTEAFF. The J gene is TRBJ1-1, the V gene TRBV6-6; perhaps TRBD1 as D (5 bases). CDR3 length: 14 amino acids. V shed 6 bases and J shed 3 bases, with 14 bases lying between them. Germline CDR1 MNHNY, CDR2 SVGAGI (reference sequence).